Listed below are T cell receptor beta chains from one sample, sequenced in a study of regulatory T cells in long-lasting Graves disease. TCRdb processed the multiplex PCR reads anew with MiXCR; each CDR3 protein has one entry. The sample consists of hundreds of thousands of distinct CDR3 sequences, 15% to 20% of them appearing once. These same records also appear under a second study, on T cells in Graves' hyperthyroidism and ophthalmopathy.

The sequencing here drew on peripheral blood mononuclear cells (PBMCs), taken at new diagnosis, from a patient treated with antithyroid drugs. The source of these receptors is a woman aged 25 to 39 with Graves disease. CDR3s include the opening cysteine and the closing phenylalanine or tryptophan. The D gene is left open where the match is weak. Clone size is stated in some rows and not others, as once, few, many or a class when expanded.

abundance,d_gene,j_gene,len,v_gene,CDR3aa,CDR3nt
NA,NA,TRBJ2-7,14,TRBV20-1,CSARGGHDGREQYF,TGCAGTGCTAGGGGGGGACATGACGGACGGGAGCAGTACTTC
few,TRBD1,TRBJ2-7,14,TRBV6-1,CASRGGQLVYEQYF,TGTGCCAGCAGAGGGGGACAGTTAGTCTACGAGCAGTACTTC
NA,NA,TRBJ2-2,13,TRBV6-1,CASRTARTGELFF,TGTGCCAGTAGGACAGCCCGCACCGGGGAGCTGTTTTTT
NA,NA,TRBJ1-1,17,TRBV5-1,CASSSIPRDLGSTEAFF,TGCGCCAGCAGCTCAATCCCCCGGGACCTTGGGAGCACTGAAGCTTTCTTT
NA,NA,TRBJ1-5,11,TRBV6-1,CASSGAQPQHF,TGTGCCAGCAGTGGGGCACAGCCCCAGCATTTT
NA,NA,TRBJ2-7,14,TRBV7-8,CASSFSRVSHEQYF,TGTGCCAGCAGCTTCTCCCGAGTTTCCCACGAGCAGTACTTC
few,TRBD2,TRBJ2-1,13,TRBV9,CASGLAGVDEQFF,TGTGCCAGCGGACTAGCGGGAGTCGATGAGCAGTTCTTC
NA,TRBD1,TRBJ1-5,15,TRBV6-2/TRBV6-3,CASSSMTGSNQPQHF,TGTGCCAGCAGTTCGATGACAGGGAGCAATCAGCCCCAGCATTTT
few,TRBD1,TRBJ1-2,13,TRBV20-1,CSAPPGQGNGYAF,TGCAGTGCACCCCCGGGACAGGGGAATGGCTACGCCTTC
few,TRBD2,TRBJ2-1,18,TRBV14,CASSPHSIAGGSRNEQFF,TGTGCCAGCAGCCCACATTCCATAGCGGGAGGTTCACGCAATGAGCAGTTCTTC
many,TRBD1,TRBJ1-1,13,TRBV5-6,CASRPTGGTEAFF,TGTGCCAGCAGACCCACAGGGGGCACTGAAGCTTTCTTT
NA,TRBD1,TRBJ1-5,14,TRBV28,CASSTGTGHQPQHF,TGTGCCAGCAGTACGGGGACAGGGCATCAGCCCCAGCATTTT
NA,TRBD1,TRBJ1-4,15,TRBV15,CATSGESGQGGKLFF,TGTGCCACCAGCGGCGAATCGGGACAGGGGGGAAAACTGTTTTTT
NA,NA,TRBJ1-2,15,TRBV27,CASSLNVGAVGGYTF,TGTGCCAGCAGTTTAAATGTAGGGGCTGTCGGTGGCTACACCTTC
few,NA,TRBJ2-2,14,TRBV28,CASGSSLPTGELFF,TGTGCCAGCGGGTCGTCTCTTCCCACCGGGGAGCTGTTTTTT
few,TRBD1,TRBJ2-7,17,TRBV5-1,CASSPGQGAKGGYEQYF,TGCGCCAGCAGCCCGGGACAGGGGGCAAAGGGAGGTTACGAGCAGTACTTC
NA,NA,TRBJ1-1,14,TRBV7-6,CASSLRGDNTEAFF,TGTGCCAGCAGCTTACGGGGAGATAACACTGAAGCTTTCTTT
NA,NA,TRBJ1-5,14,TRBV19,CASQKGNSNQPQHF,TGTGCCAGTCAAAAAGGGAATAGCAATCAGCCCCAGCATTTT
few,NA,TRBJ2-1,16,TRBV3-1,CASSQDLEEIYNEQFF,TGTGCCAGCAGCCAAGATCTGGAGGAGATTTACAATGAGCAGTTCTTC
NA,NA,TRBJ1-6,14,TRBV28,CASSLGSLESPLHF,TGTGCCAGCAGTTTGGGCAGTTTAGAGTCACCCCTCCACTTT
NA,NA,TRBJ1-5,15,TRBV2,CASRDGQGVNQPQHF,TGTGCCAGCAGGGATGGGCAGGGCGTCAATCAGCCCCAGCATTTT
few,TRBD1,TRBJ2-1,15,TRBV7-9,CASSYRDRGYNEQFF,TGTGCCAGCAGCTACCGGGACAGGGGGTACAATGAGCAGTTCTTC